This TCR beta chain was recorded in a study of blood T cell repertoires in COVID-19. This CDR3 is 14 amino acids long. CDR1 is WNHNN and CDR2 is SYGVQD in the germline V gene (reference sequence). With 4 bases removed from V and 9 bases from J, the gap between germline ends came to 13 bases. Authors' methods: By means of reference gene primer amplification, nucleated cell counts were estimated. Clones were read by immunoSEQ multiplex PCR, and TCRdb kept only the in-frame ones, dropping some. V and J calls and clone size come straight from that table; D and trimming were deduced from the DNA. The sample shows 110,000 to 150,000 clones, 75% to 90% of them seen only once. Recovered Cohort 3 donors showed two negative PCRs, clearance, or symptom resolution.

The TCR sequence derives from a man aged 55 to 70 who had recovered from COVID-19. The specimen sequenced was PBMCs or T cells enriched from blood (not recorded which). The chain couples TRBV10-1 to TRBJ1-6; TRBD1 might be the D (6 bases). The CDR3 coding sequence is TGCGCCAGCAGTGCCGGGACATGGGCTTCACCCCTCCACTTT. It is translated as CASSAGTWASPLHF.